The 27 T cell receptor beta chains presented below share a single source sample, sequenced in a study of shared clonotypes between healthy human individuals. Generated by immunoSEQ multiplex PCR, the TCRdb table keeps only in-frame clones and is missing some. The sample yields 2 million or so clones, 90% to 95% seen once. Sequences were obtained from naive CD4+ T cells sorted from blood. As for subset: CD45RA+ positively selected. The receptors shown here come from a man aged 18-30 years in good health.

The rearrangement joins TRBV5-1 to TRBJ2-3; no clear D. The CDR3 loop spans 13 amino acids. Germline V gives CDR1 SGHRS, CDR2 YFSETQ. V dropped 6 bases and J dropped 0 bases, with 8 bases sitting between them. The CDR3 sequence is CASTKFSTDTQYF. DNA of the CDR3: TGCGCCAGCACAAAGTTTAGCACAGATACGCAGTATTTT.

This chain joins TRBV4-2 and TRBJ1-5, with 8 bases aligning to TRBD1. Germline CDR1 is LGHNA and CDR2 is YNFKEQ. The CDR3 extends over 15 amino acids. V trimming: 0 bases; J trimming: 4 bases; junction bases outside the gene matches: 2. This CDR3 is CASSQDWTGNQPQHF. The CDR3 DNA follows: TGTGCCAGCAGCCAAGACTGGACAGGGAATCAGCCCCAGCATTTT.

The chain uses TRBV27 and TRBJ1-2, with a possible D match to TRBD1 (5 bases). Trimming cost V 4 bases and J 5 bases, with 20 bases left between them. CDR1 MNHEY and CDR2 SMNVEV come from the germline V gene (reference sequence). The CDR3 is made up of 16 amino acids. The CDR3 reads CASSSYDTSEGYGYTF. Written as DNA, the CDR3 is TGTGCCAGCAGTTCCTACGACACCTCGGAGGGGTATGGCTACACCTTC.

About this clone itself: The same CDR3 also results from other DNA sequences found in this sample. The chain is built from TRBV18 and TRBJ2-7; a possible D gene is TRBD1 (6 bases). The V end lost 3 bases, the J end lost 1 base, and 10 bases lay between the germline ends. The length of the CDR3 is 14 residues. Germline loops: CDR1 KGHSH, CDR2 LQKENI. CDR3 nucleotides: TGTGCCAGCTCACCCCGGACAGAGTCCTACGAGCAGTACTTC. It codes for CASSPRTESYEQYF.

This chain connects TRBV19 to TRBJ1-2, with D maybe TRBD1 (5 bases). With 3 bases removed from V and 5 bases from J, the gap between germline ends came to 13 bases. CDR3 size: 14 residues. From germline, CDR1 is LNHDA and CDR2 SQIVND (reference sequence). The CDR3 coding sequence is TGTGCCAGTAGTATGAAGTCAGGGCCGTATGGCTACACCTTC. This encodes CASSMKSGPYGYTF. Looking up the rest from reference TRBV19 and TRBJ1-2 gives the full variable domain: DGGITQSPKYLFRKEGQNVTLSCEQNLNHDAMYWYRQDPGQGLRLIYYSQIVNDFQKGDIAEGYSVSREKKESFPLTVTSAQKNPTAFYLCASSMKSGPYGYTFGSGTRLTVV.

With regard to this clone: Germline is not matched at one junction end, which may reflect a read error. The genes are TRBV2 and TRBJ2-3; TRBD2 aligns across 10 bases. Germline lookup yields CDR1 SNHLY and CDR2 FYNNEI. The CDR3 has 11 residues. In DNA, the CDR3 is TGTGCCAGCAGGCCCGGGACTAGCGTGCATTTT. Its protein product is CASRPGTSVHF.

This clone showed up just once. The chain combines TRBV5-4 with TRBJ2-5, with D possibly being TRBD2 (6 bases). The V and J ends lost 0 bases and 5 bases respectively, with 14 bases between them. Germline lookup yields CDR1 SGHNT and CDR2 YYREEE (reference sequence). The CDR3 has 15 residues. CDR3 region: CASSLGLRGRETQYF. As DNA, the CDR3 is TGTGCCAGCAGCTTGGGACTCCGGGGGAGGGAGACCCAGTACTTC.

This chain uses TRBV2 with TRBJ1-1, with D maybe TRBD1 (5 bases). The CDR3 is 15 residues long. From germline, CDR1 is SNHLY and CDR2 FYNNEI. Trimming removed 7 bases at V and 0 bases at J, with 15 bases between. This CDR3 is CASMVQGTMNTEAFF. The CDR3 coding sequence is TGTGCCAGCATGGTGCAGGGAACCATGAACACTGAAGCTTTCTTT.

This clone appeared a single time. This chain connects TRBV5-1 to TRBJ1-4; no definite D call. Germline assignment: CDR1 SGHRS and CDR2 YFSETQ. The V end was cut by 1 base, the J end by 6 bases, with 10 bases between. The CDR3 runs to 14 residues. The CDR3 region has the DNA TGCGCCAGCAGCTTGCGAGGGAGGGATGAAAAACTGTTTTTT. This codes for CASSLRGRDEKLFF.

For this clone: Other nucleotide sequences from this sample produce the same CDR3. The V call is TRBV5-4, the J call TRBJ2-5; the D gene is possibly TRBD1 (6 bases). CDR3 length: 12 residues. Germline CDR1 and CDR2: SGHNT and YYREEE (reference sequence). With 5 bases removed from V and 2 bases from J, the gap between germline ends came to 7 bases. The CDR3 sequence: CASSRGQETQYF. DNA for the CDR3: TGTGCCAGCAGTAGGGGGCAAGAGACCCAGTACTTC.

The chain recombines TRBV5-1 with TRBJ2-5, with D possibly being TRBD1 (6 bases). Germline assignment: CDR1 SGHRS and CDR2 YFSETQ. The CDR3 is 14 residues long. V was trimmed by 2 bases and J by 9 bases, leaving 17 bases between them. CDR3 nucleotide sequence: TGCGCCAGCAGCTTAGGACAGTCACAGGTGGCCCAGTACTTC. As protein: CASSLGQSQVAQYF.

This chain connects TRBV6-6 to TRBJ1-1; D not resolved. Germline CDR1 is MNHNY and CDR2 is SVGAGI (reference sequence). Trimming shortened V by 7 bases and J by 5 bases, and 11 bases separated the two germline ends. This CDR3 spans 12 amino acids. CDR3 sequence (DNA): TGTGCCAGCAATATCGGCGGAACTGAAGCTTTCTTT. Amino acids: CASNIGGTEAFF.

Remarks on this clone: A read error may explain this, as a much larger clone is one base away. Additional DNA sequences in this sample encode the identical CDR3. The chain joins TRBV5-6 to TRBJ2-7; D unclear. The V and J ends lost 4 bases and 0 bases respectively, with 2 bases between them. The CDR3 has 11 amino acids. Per germline, CDR1 SGHDT and CDR2 YYEEEE. The CDR3 DNA follows: TGTGCCAGCAGCCGCTCCTACGAGCAGTACTTC. The encoded protein is CASSRSYEQYF.

The chain combines TRBV2 with TRBJ1-5; a weak D match, TRBD1 (5 bases). This CDR3 comprises 17 residues. Trimming pared 6 bases from V and 2 bases from J, leaving 20 bases between. Germline CDR1 SNHLY, CDR2 FYNNEI. CDR3 region: CASSPGRSLDGNQPQHF. CDR3 in DNA: TGTGCCAGCAGCCCGGGACGGAGTTTAGATGGCAATCAGCCCCAGCATTTT.

V gene TRBV14 combines with J gene TRBJ1-1, with D tentatively TRBD1 (5 bases). The CDR3 sequence is 15 residues long. Trimming pared 8 bases from V and 2 bases from J, leaving 18 bases between. Germline CDR1 SGHDN, CDR2 FVKESK. The CDR3: CASSGTSPANTEAFF. In DNA form, the CDR3 reads TGTGCCAGCTCTGGGACCTCTCCCGCAAACACTGAAGCTTTCTTT.

The chain has TRBV11-2 and TRBJ1-1, with TRBD1 identical over 7 bases. The CDR3 consists of 14 residues. Germline V gene lookup returns CDR1 SGHAT and CDR2 FQNNGV. Trimming took 6 bases from V and 0 from J; bases not matched to a gene: 4. CDR3 nucleotide sequence: TGTGCCAGCAGGGGACAGCTGATGAACACTGAAGCTTTCTTT. Its protein product is CASRGQLMNTEAFF. The full variable domain, completed using reference TRBV11-2 and TRBJ1-1, is EAGVAQSPRYKIIEKRQSVAFWCNPISGHATLYWYQQILGQGPKLLIQFQNNGVVDDSQLPKDRFSAERLKGVDSTLKIQPAKLEDSAVYLCASRGQLMNTEAFFGQGTRLTVV.

The chain recombines TRBV7-8 with TRBJ1-1; D uncertain. Germline V gene lookup returns CDR1 SGHVS and CDR2 FQNEAQ. Trimming left V 1 base short and J 0 bases short, with 9 bases between. This CDR3 has 15 amino acids. CDR3 DNA sequence: TGTGCCAGCAGCTTAGGATCCATAATGAACACTGAAGCTTTCTTT. This gives the protein CASSLGSIMNTEAFF.

J is TRBJ1-2 and V is TRBV6-5; the D is unclear. Germline CDR1 is MNHEY and CDR2 is SVGAGI. With 8 bases removed from V and 3 bases from J, the gap between germline ends came to 16 bases. This CDR3 spans 14 amino acids. Here the CDR3 DNA reads TGTGCCAGCGCTCCGGGTGGCAGAGACTATGGCTACACCTTC. Translation gives CASAPGGRDYGYTF.

The chain links TRBV2 to TRBJ2-7; tentative D call: TRBD1 (5 bases). Germline CDR1 and CDR2: SNHLY and FYNNEI. This CDR3 has 13 residues. Trimming shortened V by 7 bases and J by 3 bases, and 13 bases separated the two germline ends. CDR3 bases: TGTGCCAGCACCCCCATCCAGGGCTACGAGCAGTACTTC. Encoded protein: CASTPIQGYEQYF.

Notes on this clone: Other DNA sequences in this specimen translate into the identical CDR3. The chain uses TRBV5-1 and TRBJ2-3, with 12 positions matching TRBD2. The V gene's germline CDR1 is SGHRS and CDR2 YFSETQ. Trimming at V came to 0 bases and at J to 3 bases, leaving 2 bases not matched to a gene. CDR3 length: 16 amino acids. This CDR3 reads CASSLVLAGGTDTQYF. CDR3 DNA sequence: TGCGCCAGCAGCTTGGTACTAGCGGGAGGAACAGATACGCAGTATTTT.

This rearrangement joins TRBV2 to TRBJ1-2, with D uncertain. The CDR3 length is 15 residues. CDR1 and CDR2 (germline): SNHLY, FYNNEI. V was shortened by 2 bases and J by 3 bases, with 13 bases between the two germline ends. In nucleotides, the CDR3 is TGTGCCAGCAGTGAAAACCCCCTATCCCACTATGGCTACACCTTC. Encoded protein: CASSENPLSHYGYTF.

This chain uses TRBV5-1 with TRBJ2-7, with D tentatively TRBD1 (5 bases). The CDR3 consists of 14 residues. Trimming stripped 7 bases from V and 2 bases from J, with 16 bases between. In germline, CDR1 is SGHRS, CDR2 YFSETQ. Here the CDR3 reads CASRQSSWAYEQYF. The CDR3 DNA reads as TGCGCCAGCCGACAGTCTTCTTGGGCCTACGAGCAGTACTTC.

The chain is built from TRBV18 and TRBJ2-1; D possibly corresponds to TRBD1 (5 bases). The CDR3 runs to 13 residues. The V gene lost 3 bases and the J gene lost 10 bases, with 13 bases spanning the gap. Germline assignment: CDR1 KGHSH and CDR2 LQKENI. This chain's CDR3 is CASSPWGPGEQFF. The CDR3 region has the DNA TGTGCCAGCTCACCGTGGGGTCCAGGGGAGCAGTTCTTC.

The chain recombines TRBV5-1 with TRBJ2-3; 8 positions match TRBD2. CDR3 length equals 16 residues. J gave up 2 bases and V 0 bases, and 5 bases lay outside the gene matches. From germline, CDR1 is SGHRS and CDR2 YFSETQ. The CDR3 nucleotides are TGCGCCAGCAGCTTGGTGGTAGCGGGGCCCACAGATACGCAGTATTTT. Encoded protein: CASSLVVAGPTDTQYF.

The V and J genes are TRBV6-1 and TRBJ1-6; possibly TRBD1 for D (6 bases). Trimming cost V 1 base and J 0 bases, with 13 bases left between them. Germline CDR1 is MNHNS and CDR2 is SASEGT. This CDR3 has 18 residues. DNA for the CDR3: TGTGCCAGCAGTGAAGTGGGGGGCGGAAGCTCCTATAATTCACCCCTCCACTTT. Its translation is CASSEVGGGSSYNSPLHF.

As for this clone: The sample has other DNA sequences that encode this CDR3 too. The chain carries TRBV30 and TRBJ1-6, with 9 bases aligning to TRBD1. The CDR3 is made up of 15 amino acids. After removal of 3 bases from V and 7 bases from J, the junction contained 7 bases not matched to a gene. The germline gives CDR1 GTSNPN, CDR2 SVGIG (reference sequence). CDR3 DNA sequence: TGTGCCTGGAGCTCCTCCGGGACAGGGAATTCACCCCTCCACTTT. This encodes CAWSSSGTGNSPLHF.

This chain connects TRBV5-1 to TRBJ1-5, with unresolved D. This CDR3 contains 13 residues. V was shortened by 4 bases and J by 0 bases, with 5 bases between the two germline ends. Germline assignment: CDR1 SGHRS and CDR2 YFSETQ. This chain's CDR3 is CASSDGSNQPQHF. The CDR3 DNA is TGCGCCAGCAGCGACGGTAGCAATCAGCCCCAGCATTTT.